The clone carrying this T cell receptor (beta chain) was observed many times. What it binds is unknown. The source of the sample is a study of blood T cells in healthy people across ages. Using a J-beta primer mix together with a sample-barcoded 5' primer, a second PCR was run for roughly 6 to 12 cycles. Each of the cDNA molecules was tagged by a template-switch adaptor with 12 random nucleotides. TCRdb re-called the 5' RACE reads through MiXCR, storing one row per CDR3 protein. The table lists some 690,000 distinct CDR3 sequences, approximately 22% of them singletons. Study-wide points: Both higher diversity and more naive CD4+ cells marked long-lived donors when set against aged donors. Observed TCR beta diversity per million T cells went down as age went up. This fall followed a roughly linear course with age.

Germline values: CDR1 SGHRS, CDR2 YFSETQ. CDR3 length: 16 residues. Trimming removed 0 bases from V and 7 bases from J; junction bases left unmatched: 5. The clonotype was recovered from a man aged 70-80 years in good health. The sample taken for sequencing was blood. The rearrangement joins TRBV5-1 to TRBJ2-1, with 12 bases identical to TRBD2. The CDR3 region is CASSLDPSGRGNEQFF. CDR3 DNA: TGCGCCAGCAGCTTGGATCCTAGCGGGAGGGGTAATGAGCAGTTCTTC.